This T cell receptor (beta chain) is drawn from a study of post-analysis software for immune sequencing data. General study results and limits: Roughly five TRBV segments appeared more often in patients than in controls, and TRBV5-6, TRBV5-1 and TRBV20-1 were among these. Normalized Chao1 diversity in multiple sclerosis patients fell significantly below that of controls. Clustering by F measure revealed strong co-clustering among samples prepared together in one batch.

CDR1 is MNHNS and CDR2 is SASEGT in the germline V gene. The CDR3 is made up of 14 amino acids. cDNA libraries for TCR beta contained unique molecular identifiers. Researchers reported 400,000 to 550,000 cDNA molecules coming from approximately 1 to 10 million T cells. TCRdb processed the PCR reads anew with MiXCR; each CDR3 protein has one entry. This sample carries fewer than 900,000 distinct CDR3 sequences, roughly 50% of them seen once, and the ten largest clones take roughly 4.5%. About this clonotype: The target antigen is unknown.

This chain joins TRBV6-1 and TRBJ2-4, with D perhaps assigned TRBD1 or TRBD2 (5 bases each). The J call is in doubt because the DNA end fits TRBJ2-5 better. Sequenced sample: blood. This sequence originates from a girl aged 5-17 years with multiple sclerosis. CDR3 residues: CASSEMRGRETQYF. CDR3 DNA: TGTGCCAGCAGTGAAATGAGGGGAAGGGAGACCCAGTACTTC.